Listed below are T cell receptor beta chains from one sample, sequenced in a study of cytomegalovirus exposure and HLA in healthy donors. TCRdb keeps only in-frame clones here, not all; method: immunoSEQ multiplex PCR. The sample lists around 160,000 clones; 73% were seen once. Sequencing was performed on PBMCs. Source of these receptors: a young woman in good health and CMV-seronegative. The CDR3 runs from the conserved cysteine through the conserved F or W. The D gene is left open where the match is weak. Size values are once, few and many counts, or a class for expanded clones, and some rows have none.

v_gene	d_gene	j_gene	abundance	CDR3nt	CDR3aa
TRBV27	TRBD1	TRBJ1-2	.	TGTGCCAGCAGGGGGACAGTGCCCCACTATGGCTACACCTTC	CASRGTVPHYGYTF
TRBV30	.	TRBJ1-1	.	TGTGCCTGGAGTGTTTTAACTAGTATGAACACTGAAGCTTTCTTT	CAWSVLTSMNTEAFF
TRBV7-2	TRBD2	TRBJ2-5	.	TGTGCCAGCAGCTTAAAACTAGCGGGGGAGGGGGAGACCCAGTACTTC	CASSLKLAGEGETQYF
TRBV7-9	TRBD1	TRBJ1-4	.	TGTGCCACCAGCAGGCGAGGGGGCGATAGGGCTAATGAAAAACTGTTTTTT	CATSRRGGDRANEKLFF
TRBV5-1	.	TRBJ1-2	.	TGCGCCAGCAGCTTGGCAGGGACTACTAACTATGGCTACACCTTC	CASSLAGTTNYGYTF
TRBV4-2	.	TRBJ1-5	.	TGTGCCAGCAGCCAAACACAGGCCGCCAATCAGCCCCAGCATTTT	CASSQTQAANQPQHF
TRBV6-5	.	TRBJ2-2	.	TGTGCCAGCAGTTACGCAGCGGAGACCACCGGGGAGCTGTTTTTT	CASSYAAETTGELFF
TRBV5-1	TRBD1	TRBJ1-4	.	TGCGCCAGCAGCTTGGTTCAAGGGGGCGAAAAACTGTTTTTT	CASSLVQGGEKLFF
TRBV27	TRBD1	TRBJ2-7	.	TGTGCCAGCGGAACCAACCGGGACAGCTACGAGCAGTACTTC	CASGTNRDSYEQYF
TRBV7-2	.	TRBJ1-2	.	TGTGCCAGCAGCCCCCCTTGGACTCATGGCTACACCTTC	CASSPPWTHGYTF
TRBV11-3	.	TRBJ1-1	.	TGTGCCAGCAGCCCCCGCAGGGACTACACTGAAGCTTTCTTT	CASSPRRDYTEAFF
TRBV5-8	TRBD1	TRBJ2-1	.	TGTGCCAGCAGCTGGGGGACAGGGGGCAATGAGCAGTTCTTC	CASSWGTGGNEQFF
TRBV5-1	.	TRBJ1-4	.	TGCGCCAGCAGCCCACGACCACTACAGGGAACTAATGAAAAACTGTTTTTT	CASSPRPLQGTNEKLFF
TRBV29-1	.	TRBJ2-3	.	TGCAGCGTCAACCGGGGAATCTCAGATACGCAGTATTTT	CSVNRGISDTQYF
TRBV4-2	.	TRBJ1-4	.	TGTGCCAGCAGCCAAGGTCGGGGAACCCGAACTAATGAAAAACTGTTTTTT	CASSQGRGTRTNEKLFF
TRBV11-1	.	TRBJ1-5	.	TGTGCCAGCAGTGAGCAAGGGGGACAGCCCCAGCATTTT	CASSEQGGQPQHF
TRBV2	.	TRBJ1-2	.	TGTGCCAGCAGTGAAGCGCTTCGGACACGAGCTAACTATGGCTACACCTTC	CASSEALRTRANYGYTF
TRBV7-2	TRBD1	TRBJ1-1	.	TGTGCCAGCAGCTGGACAGGGCGAAACACTGAAGCTTTCTTT	CASSWTGRNTEAFF
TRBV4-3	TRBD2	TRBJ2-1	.	TGCGCCAGCAGCCAAGGACTAGCGTATGAGCAGTTCTTC	CASSQGLAYEQFF
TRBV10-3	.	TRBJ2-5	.	TGTGCCATCAGTGACACCACAGGGAAAGAGACCCAGTACTTC	CAISDTTGKETQYF
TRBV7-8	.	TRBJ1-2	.	TGTGCCAGCAGCTTAACTAGACGGTTTTATGGCTACACCTTC	CASSLTRRFYGYTF
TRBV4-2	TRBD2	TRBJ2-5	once	TGTGCCAGCAGCCAGTCTAGCGGGGCGAACGATCAAGAGACCCAGTACTTC	CASSQSSGANDQETQYF
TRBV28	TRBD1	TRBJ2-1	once	TGTGCCAGCAGTTTCCGACCGGGACAGTACTACAATGAGCAGTTCTTC	CASSFRPGQYYNEQFF
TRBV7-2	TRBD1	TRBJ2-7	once	TGTGCCAGCAGCTTCGATAGGACAGGGATCTACGAGCAGTACTTC	CASSFDRTGIYEQYF
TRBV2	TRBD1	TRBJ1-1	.	TGTGCCAGCAGTAGACAGGGGAACACTGAAGCTTTCTTT	CASSRQGNTEAFF
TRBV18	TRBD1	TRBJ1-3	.	TGTGCCAGCTCACAAGGACAGGCCTCCTCTGGAAACACCATATATTTT	CASSQGQASSGNTIYF
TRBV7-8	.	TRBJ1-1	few	TGTGCCAGCAGCCGGGGGGACTGGAACACTGAAGCTTTCTTT	CASSRGDWNTEAFF
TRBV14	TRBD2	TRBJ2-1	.	TGTGCCAGCAGCCAAGCCCCTACTAGCGGGAGGTACAATGAGCAGTTCTTC	CASSQAPTSGRYNEQFF
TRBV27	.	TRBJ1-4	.	TGTGCCAGCAGTCCCCGACAGGCGCCGGTCGAAAAACTGTTTTTT	CASSPRQAPVEKLFF
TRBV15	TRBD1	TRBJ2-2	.	TGTGCCACCAGCAGAGATGGGACAGCCACCGGGGAGCTGTTTTTT	CATSRDGTATGELFF
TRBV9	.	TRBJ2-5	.	TGTGCCAGCAGCGTAGCGGGGAACCGCCAAGAGACCCAGTACTTC	CASSVAGNRQETQYF
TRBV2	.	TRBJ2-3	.	TGTGCCAGCAGTGACGCCGGGAACACGCAGTATTTT	CASSDAGNTQYF
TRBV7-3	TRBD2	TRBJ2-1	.	TGTGCCAGCAGCGTTCTAGCGGGGGGGTACACTGAGCAGTTCTTC	CASSVLAGGYTEQFF
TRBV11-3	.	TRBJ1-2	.	TGTGCCAGTAGCCCCGTTTCGGGCTATGGCTACACCTTC	CASSPVSGYGYTF
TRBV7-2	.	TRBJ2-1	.	TGTGCCAGCAGTCCGGGTGGCGAGCCCTACAATGAGCAGTTCTTC	CASSPGGEPYNEQFF
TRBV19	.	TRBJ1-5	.	TGTGCCAGTAGTATCACAGTCATTGGGCAGCCCCAGCATTTT	CASSITVIGQPQHF
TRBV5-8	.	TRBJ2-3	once	TGTGCCAGCAGCTTGCGGGGGTCCACAGATACGCAGTATTTT	CASSLRGSTDTQYF
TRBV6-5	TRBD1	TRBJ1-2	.	TGTGCCAGCAGTTACACAGGACAGGGGTCTGGCTACACCTTC	CASSYTGQGSGYTF
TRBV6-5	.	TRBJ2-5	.	TGTGCCAGCAGTTACGCCTATCAAGAGACCCAGTACTTC	CASSYAYQETQYF
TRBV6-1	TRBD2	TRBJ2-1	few	TGTGCCAGCAGTGAAGCTAGCGGGGGCTCCTACAATGAGCAGTTCTTC	CASSEASGGSYNEQFF
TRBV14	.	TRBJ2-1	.	TGTGCCAGCAGCCAGCAGTTGGTTTACACCTCCTACAATGAGCAGTTCTTC	CASSQQLVYTSYNEQFF
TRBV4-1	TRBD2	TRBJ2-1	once	TGCGCCAGCAGCCCTTTAGCGGGGGGCGCAGCGGGATCCAGGGATGAGCAGTTCTTC	CASSPLAGGAAGSRDEQFF
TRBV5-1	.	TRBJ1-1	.	TGCGCCAGCAGCTCCATCCAGGGGAACACCGAAGCTTTCTTT	CASSSIQGNTEAFF
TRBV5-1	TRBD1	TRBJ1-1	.	TGCGCCAGCAGGGGACAGATAACGAACACTGAAGCTTTCTTT	CASRGQITNTEAFF
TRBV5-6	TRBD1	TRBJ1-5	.	TGTGCCAGCAGCTTGCGGACAGGAACCCAGCCCCAGCATTTT	CASSLRTGTQPQHF
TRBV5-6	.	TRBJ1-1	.	TGTGCCAGCAGCTTAGTCAGGGGAACCACTGAAGCTTTCTTT	CASSLVRGTTEAFF
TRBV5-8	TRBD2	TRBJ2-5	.	TGTGCCAGCAGCCGGGGACTAGCGGGGGCCCTACAAGAGACCCAGTACTTC	CASSRGLAGALQETQYF
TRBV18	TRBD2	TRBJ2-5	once	TGTGCCAGCTCACCCGCTAGCGGGTACCAAGAGACCCAGTACTTC	CASSPASGYQETQYF
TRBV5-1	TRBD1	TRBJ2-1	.	TGCGCCAGCAGCCCGACAGGGGGCATTTACAATGAGCAGTTCTTC	CASSPTGGIYNEQFF
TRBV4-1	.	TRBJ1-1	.	TGCGCCAGCAGCCGTGGACAGTCTACTGAAGCTTTCTTT	CASSRGQSTEAFF
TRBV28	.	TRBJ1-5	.	TGTGCCAGCAGTTTCCTACCCCTAGGCAATCAGCCCCAGCATTTT	CASSFLPLGNQPQHF